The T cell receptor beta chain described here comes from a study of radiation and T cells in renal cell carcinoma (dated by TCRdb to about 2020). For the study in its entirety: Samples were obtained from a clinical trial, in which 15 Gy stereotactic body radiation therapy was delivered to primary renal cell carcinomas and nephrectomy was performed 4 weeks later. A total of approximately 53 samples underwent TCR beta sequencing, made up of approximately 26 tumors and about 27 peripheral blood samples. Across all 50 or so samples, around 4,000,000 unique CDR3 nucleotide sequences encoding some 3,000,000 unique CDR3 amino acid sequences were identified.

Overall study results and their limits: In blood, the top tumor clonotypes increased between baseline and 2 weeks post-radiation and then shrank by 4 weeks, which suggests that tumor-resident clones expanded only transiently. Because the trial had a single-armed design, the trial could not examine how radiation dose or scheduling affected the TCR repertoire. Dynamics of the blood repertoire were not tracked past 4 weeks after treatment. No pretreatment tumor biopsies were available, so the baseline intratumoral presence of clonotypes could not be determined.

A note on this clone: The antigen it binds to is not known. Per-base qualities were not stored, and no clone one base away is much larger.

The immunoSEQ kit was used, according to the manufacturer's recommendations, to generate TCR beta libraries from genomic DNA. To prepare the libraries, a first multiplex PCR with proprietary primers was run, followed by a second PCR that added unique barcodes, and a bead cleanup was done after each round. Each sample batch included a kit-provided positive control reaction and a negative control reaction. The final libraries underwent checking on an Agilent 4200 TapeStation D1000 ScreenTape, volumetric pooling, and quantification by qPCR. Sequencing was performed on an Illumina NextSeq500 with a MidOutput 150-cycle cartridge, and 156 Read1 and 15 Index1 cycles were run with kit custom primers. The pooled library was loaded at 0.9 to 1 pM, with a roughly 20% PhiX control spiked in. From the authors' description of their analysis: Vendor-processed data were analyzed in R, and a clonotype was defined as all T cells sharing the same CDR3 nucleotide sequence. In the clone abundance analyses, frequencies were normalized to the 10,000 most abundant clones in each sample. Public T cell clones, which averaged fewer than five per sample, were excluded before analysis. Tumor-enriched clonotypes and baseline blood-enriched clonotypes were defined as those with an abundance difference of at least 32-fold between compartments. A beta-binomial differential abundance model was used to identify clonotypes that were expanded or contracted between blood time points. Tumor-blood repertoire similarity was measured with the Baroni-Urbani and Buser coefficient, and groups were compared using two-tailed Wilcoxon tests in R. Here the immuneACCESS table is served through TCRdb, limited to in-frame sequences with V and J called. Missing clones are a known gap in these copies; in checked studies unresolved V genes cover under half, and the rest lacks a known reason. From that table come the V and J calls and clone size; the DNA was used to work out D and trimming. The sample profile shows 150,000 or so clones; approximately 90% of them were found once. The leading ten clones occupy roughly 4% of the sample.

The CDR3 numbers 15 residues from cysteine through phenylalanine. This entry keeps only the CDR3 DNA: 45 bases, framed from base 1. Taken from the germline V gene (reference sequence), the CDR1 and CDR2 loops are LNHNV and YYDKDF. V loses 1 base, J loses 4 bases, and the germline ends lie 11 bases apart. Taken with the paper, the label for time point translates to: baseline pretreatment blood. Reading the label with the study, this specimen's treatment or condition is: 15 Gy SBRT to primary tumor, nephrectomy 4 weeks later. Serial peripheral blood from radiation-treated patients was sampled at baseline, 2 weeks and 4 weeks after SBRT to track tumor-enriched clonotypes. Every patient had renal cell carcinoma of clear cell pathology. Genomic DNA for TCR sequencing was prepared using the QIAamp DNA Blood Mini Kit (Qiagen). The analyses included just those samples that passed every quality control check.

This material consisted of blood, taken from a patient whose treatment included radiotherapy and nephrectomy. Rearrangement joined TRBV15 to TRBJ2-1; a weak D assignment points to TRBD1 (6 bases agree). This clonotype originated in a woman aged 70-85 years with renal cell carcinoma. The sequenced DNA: TGTGCCACCAGCAGAGGGGACACGGTTTACAATGAGCAGTTCTTC. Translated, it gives CATSRGDTVYNEQFF.